The subject of this entry is one TCR beta chain. Its antigen remains unidentified. The sample comes from a study of T cell repertoires in cytomegalovirus infection. Study-wide context: CMV infection and matching HLA type were both indicated by public TCR beta signatures.

In TCRdb, the reads were re-called with MiXCR into one record per CDR3 protein. The profile shows some 700,000 distinct CDR3 sequences, roughly 33% of them singletons. The sequencing used cultured PBMCs, collected from culture after CMV antigen stimulation. This clonotype was sampled from a human donor in good health (CMV status not recorded). Some clones in this sample may be carry-over from other donors' samples.

CDR3 coding DNA: TGTGCCAGCAGCTTCGGACTAGCGGGACGAGAGCAGTACTTC. The encoded protein is CASSFGLAGREQYF. The rearrangement links TRBV6-6 to TRBJ2-7; 12 bases line up with TRBD2. CDR1 is MNHNY, CDR2 SVGAGI, per germline (reference sequence). The ends lost 6 bases at V and 7 bases at J; junction bases unmatched: 7. The CDR3 sequence is 14 residues long.